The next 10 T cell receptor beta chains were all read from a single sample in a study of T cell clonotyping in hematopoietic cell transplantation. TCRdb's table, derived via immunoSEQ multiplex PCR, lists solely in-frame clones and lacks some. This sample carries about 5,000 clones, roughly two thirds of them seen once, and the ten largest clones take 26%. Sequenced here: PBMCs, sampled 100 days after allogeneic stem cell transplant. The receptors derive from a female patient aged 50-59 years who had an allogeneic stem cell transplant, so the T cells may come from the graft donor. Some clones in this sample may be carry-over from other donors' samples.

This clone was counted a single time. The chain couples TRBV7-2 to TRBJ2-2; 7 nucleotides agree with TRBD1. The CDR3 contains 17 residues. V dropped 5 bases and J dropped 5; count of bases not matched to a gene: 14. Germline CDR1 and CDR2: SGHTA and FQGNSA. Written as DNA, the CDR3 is TGTGCCAGCAGCCTCCACAGGGGTTGGATGCTAACCGGGGAGCTGTTTTTT. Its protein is CASSLHRGWMLTGELFF.

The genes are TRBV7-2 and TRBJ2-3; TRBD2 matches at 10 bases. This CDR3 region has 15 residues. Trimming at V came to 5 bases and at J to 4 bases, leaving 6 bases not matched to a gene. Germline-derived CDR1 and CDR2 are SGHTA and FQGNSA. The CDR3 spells CASSHQREGPDTQYF. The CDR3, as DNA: TGTGCCAGCAGCCACCAGCGGGAGGGCCCAGATACGCAGTATTTT. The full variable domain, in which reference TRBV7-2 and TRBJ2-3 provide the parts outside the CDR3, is GAGVSQSPSNKVTEKGKDVELRCDPISGHTALYWYRQSLGQGLEFLIYFQGNSAPDKSGLPSDRFSAERTGGSVSTLTIQRTQQEDSAVYLCASSHQREGPDTQYFGPGTRLTVL.

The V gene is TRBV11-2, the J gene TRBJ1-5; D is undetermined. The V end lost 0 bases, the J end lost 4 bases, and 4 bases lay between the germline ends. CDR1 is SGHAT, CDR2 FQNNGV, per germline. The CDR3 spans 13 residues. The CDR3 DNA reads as TGTGCCAGCAGCTTAGAAAGGAATCAGCCCCAGCATTTT. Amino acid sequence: CASSLERNQPQHF.

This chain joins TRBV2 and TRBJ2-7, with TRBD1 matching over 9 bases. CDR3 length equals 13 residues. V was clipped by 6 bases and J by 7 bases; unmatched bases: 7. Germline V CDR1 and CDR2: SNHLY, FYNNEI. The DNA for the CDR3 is TGTGCCAGCAGAACAGGGGGCGCGGGGGAGCAGTACTTC. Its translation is CASRTGGAGEQYF.

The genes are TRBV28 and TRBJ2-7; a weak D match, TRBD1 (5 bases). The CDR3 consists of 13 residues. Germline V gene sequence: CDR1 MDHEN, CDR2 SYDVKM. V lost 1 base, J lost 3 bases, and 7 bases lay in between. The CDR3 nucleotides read TGTGCCAGCAGTTTATCAGGGCTCTACGAGCAGTACTTC. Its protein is CASSLSGLYEQYF. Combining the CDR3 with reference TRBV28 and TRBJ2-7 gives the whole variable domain DVKVTQSSRYLVKRTGEKVFLECVQDMDHENMFWYRQDPGLGLRLIYFSYDVKMKEKGDIPEGYSVSREKKERFSLILESASTNQTSMYLCASSLSGLYEQYFGPGTRLTVT.

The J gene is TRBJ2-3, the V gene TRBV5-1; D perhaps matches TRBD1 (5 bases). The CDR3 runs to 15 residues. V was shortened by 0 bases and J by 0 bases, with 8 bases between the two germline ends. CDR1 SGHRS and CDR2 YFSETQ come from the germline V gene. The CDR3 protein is CASSLEGVSTDTQYF. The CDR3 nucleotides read TGCGCCAGCAGCTTGGAAGGGGTTAGCACAGATACGCAGTATTTT.

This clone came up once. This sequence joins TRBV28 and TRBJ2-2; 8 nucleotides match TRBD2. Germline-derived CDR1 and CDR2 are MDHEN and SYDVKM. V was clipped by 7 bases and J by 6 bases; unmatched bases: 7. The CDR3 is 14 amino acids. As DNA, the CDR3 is TGTGCCAGCATTCCAGCGGGAGTGCCCGGGGAGCTGTTTTTT. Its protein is CASIPAGVPGELFF.

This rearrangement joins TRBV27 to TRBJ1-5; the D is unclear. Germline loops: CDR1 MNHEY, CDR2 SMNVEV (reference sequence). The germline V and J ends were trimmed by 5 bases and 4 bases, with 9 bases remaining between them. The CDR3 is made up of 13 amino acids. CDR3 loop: CASSRRINQPQHF. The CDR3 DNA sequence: TGTGCCAGCAGTAGACGGATAAATCAGCCCCAGCATTTT.

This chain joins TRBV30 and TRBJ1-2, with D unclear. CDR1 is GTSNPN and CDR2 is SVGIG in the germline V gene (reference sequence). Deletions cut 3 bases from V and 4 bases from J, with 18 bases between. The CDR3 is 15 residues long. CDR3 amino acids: CAWRIDRTDAYGYTF. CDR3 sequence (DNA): TGTGCCTGGAGAATTGACCGGACCGACGCCTATGGCTACACCTTC.

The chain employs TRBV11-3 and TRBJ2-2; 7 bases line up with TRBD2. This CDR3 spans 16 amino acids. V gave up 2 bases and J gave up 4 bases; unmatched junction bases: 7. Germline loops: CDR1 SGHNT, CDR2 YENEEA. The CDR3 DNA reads TGTGCCAGCAGCTTAAATCCCAGCGGGGTCACCGGGGAGCTGTTTTTT. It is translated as CASSLNPSGVTGELFF.